Presented here are 19 T cell receptor beta chains from one specimen sequenced in a study of blood T cell repertoires in COVID-19. The assay was immunoSEQ multiplex PCR, and TCRdb's table has in-frame clones only and misses some. The data hold around 290,000 clones, with approximately 91% observed a single time. Sequencing input: PBMCs or T cells enriched from blood (not recorded which). The receptors derive from a woman under 40 who had recovered from COVID-19.

J is TRBJ2-5 and V is TRBV10-3, with a tentative D call TRBD2 (5 bases). The V gene's germline CDR1 is ENHRY and CDR2 SYGVKD. This CDR3 has 16 residues. Between the trimmed V and J ends, which lost 3 bases and 5 bases, there was a span of 19 bases. CDR3 bases: TGTGCCATCAGTGACCCGCGGGCCAGGCGTCGCGAGACCCAGTACTTC. Translation gives CAISDPRARRRETQYF.

This sequence joins TRBV9 and TRBJ2-2; the D is unclear. The CDR3 contains 14 residues. CDR1 is SGDLS, CDR2 YYNGEE, per germline. Trimming took 0 bases from V and 8 from J, leaving 11 bases between them. CDR3 amino acids: CASSVGPSQGELFF. CDR3 nucleotides: TGTGCCAGCAGCGTAGGCCCTAGTCAAGGGGAGCTGTTTTTT.

This chain uses TRBV18 with TRBJ1-1; D uncertain. Germline V gene lookup returns CDR1 KGHSH and CDR2 LQKENI. With 3 bases removed from V and 4 bases from J, the gap between germline ends came to 12 bases. The CDR3 is made up of 14 amino acids. DNA of the CDR3: TGTGCCAGCTCACCGCGATTACAGCCCACTGAAGCTTTCTTT. Translated, it gives CASSPRLQPTEAFF.

V is TRBV11-2 and J is TRBJ2-7; TRBD1 aligns across 10 bases. There are 16 residues in the CDR3. Germline-derived CDR1 and CDR2 are SGHAT and FQNNGV. With 1 base clipped from V and 2 bases from J, the junction kept 5 bases outside the gene matches. CDR3 DNA sequence: TGTGCCAGCAGCTTAGCCCCGACAGGGGGCCCCTACGAGCAGTACTTC. It yields the protein CASSLAPTGGPYEQYF. The full variable domain, in which reference TRBV11-2 and TRBJ2-7 provide the parts outside the CDR3, is EAGVAQSPRYKIIEKRQSVAFWCNPISGHATLYWYQQILGQGPKLLIQFQNNGVVDDSQLPKDRFSAERLKGVDSTLKIQPAKLEDSAVYLCASSLAPTGGPYEQYFGPGTRLTVT.

This chain links TRBV24-1 with TRBJ2-5; weak D call: TRBD1 (7 bases). The V end was cut by 5 bases, the J end by 2 bases, with 20 bases between. There are 17 residues in the CDR3. CDR1 is KGHDR, CDR2 SFDVKD, per germline. The CDR3 is CATSASTGEVLQETQYF. CDR3 nucleotide sequence: TGTGCCACCAGTGCGTCAACAGGGGAGGTACTTCAAGAGACCCAGTACTTC.

V usage is TRBV15 and J usage is TRBJ2-6; D gene unclear. The V gene lost 1 base and the J gene lost 1 base, with 8 bases spanning the gap. The CDR3 runs to 16 residues. Germline CDR1 LNHNV, CDR2 YYDKDF (reference sequence). The CDR3, as DNA: TGTGCCACCAGCAGAGGGGCACCTTCTGGGGCCAACGTCCTGACTTTC. This translates into CATSRGAPSGANVLTF.

The chain carries TRBV6-5 and TRBJ2-7; TRBD2 matches at 9 bases. Germline CDR1 and CDR2: MNHEY and SVGAGI. The CDR3 covers 15 residues. After removal of 5 bases from V and 4 bases from J, the junction contained 9 bases not matched to a gene. DNA of the CDR3: TGTGCCAGCAGTCCTACCGGGACTAGCATATACGAGCAGTACTTC. As protein: CASSPTGTSIYEQYF.

The chain uses TRBV7-6 and TRBJ2-1; 8 positions match TRBD1. Germline V gene lookup returns CDR1 SGHVS and CDR2 FNYEAQ. The CDR3 runs 15 residues. V lost 5 bases and J lost 2; bases outside the gene matches: 5. The CDR3 DNA is TGTGCCAGCAGCCTGGGGACAGGCCCCTACAATGAGCAGTTCTTC. This codes for CASSLGTGPYNEQFF.

The rearrangement links TRBV28 to TRBJ2-3; no clear D gene. The V and J ends lost 3 bases and 2 bases respectively, with 9 bases between them. This CDR3 is built from 14 residues. CDR1 is MDHEN, CDR2 SYDVKM, per germline. The CDR3 is CASSLIQSTDTQYF. The CDR3 nucleotides read TGTGCCAGCAGTTTGATTCAGTCCACAGATACGCAGTATTTT.

V usage is TRBV9 and J usage is TRBJ2-3; TRBD2 is a possible D gene (7 bases). Trimming removed 0 bases from V and 1 base from J, with 12 bases in between. Germline lookup yields CDR1 SGDLS and CDR2 YYNGEE. The CDR3 is made up of 16 amino acids. CDR3 sequence reads: CASSVGGGERTDTQYF. As DNA, the CDR3 is TGTGCCAGCAGCGTAGGAGGGGGGGAGCGCACAGATACGCAGTATTTT.

The chain links TRBV7-2 to TRBJ1-2; 10 positions match TRBD1. The trim removed 1 base at V and 6 bases at J, leaving 5 bases unmatched. Germline CDR1 is SGHTA and CDR2 is FQGNSA. The CDR3 totals 15 residues. This chain's CDR3 is CASSLVGTGDHGYTF. DNA of the CDR3: TGTGCCAGCAGCTTAGTAGGGACAGGGGATCATGGCTACACCTTC.

This clone was picked up a small number of times. This chain links TRBV4-3 with TRBJ1-5; a weak D match, TRBD1 (6 bases). The V gene's germline CDR1 is LGHNA and CDR2 YSLEER. This CDR3 has 15 amino acids. V lost 0 bases to trimming and J lost 5 bases, with 11 bases between them. The DNA for the CDR3 is TGCGCCAGCAGCCAAGATGGCAGGGGAGATCAGCCCCAGCATTTT. Protein product: CASSQDGRGDQPQHF.

The chain is built from TRBV19 and TRBJ2-1, with 9 bases aligning to TRBD1. The germline CDR1 and CDR2 sequences are LNHDA and SQIVND (reference sequence). This CDR3 has 17 amino acids. Trimming at V came to 7 bases and at J to 3 bases, leaving 13 bases not matched to a gene. CDR3 region: CASTSSPGQGNYNEQFF. In DNA form, the CDR3 reads TGTGCCAGTACCTCTTCACCGGGACAGGGAAACTACAATGAGCAGTTCTTC.

V is TRBV28 and J is TRBJ2-1, with D maybe TRBD1 (5 bases). V dropped 6 bases and J dropped 5 bases, with 17 bases sitting between them. The CDR3 has 15 amino acids. Germline V gene sequence: CDR1 MDHEN, CDR2 SYDVKM. The chain's CDR3 is CASSALGPLNNEQFF. As DNA, the CDR3 is TGTGCCAGCAGCGCTTTGGGGCCCCTCAACAATGAGCAGTTCTTC.

The V and J genes are TRBV5-5 and TRBJ1-5, with TRBD1 identical over 8 bases. The ends lost 3 bases at V and 0 bases at J; junction bases unmatched: 11. Germline V gene data show CDR1 as SGHKS and CDR2 as YYEKEE (reference sequence). This CDR3 region has 18 residues. This CDR3 reads CASSSTGTGSNSNQPQHF. CDR3 sequence (DNA): TGTGCCAGCAGCTCAACCGGGACAGGTTCTAATAGCAATCAGCCCCAGCATTTT.

The J gene is TRBJ2-5, the V gene TRBV10-2; 14 positions agree with TRBD2. In germline, CDR1 is WSHSY, CDR2 SAAADI. The CDR3 consists of 16 residues. The trim removed 7 bases at V and 5 bases at J, leaving 9 bases unmatched. The CDR3 nucleotides read TGCGCCAGCACCGGACTAGCGGGAGGCCGTGGGGAGACCCAGTACTTC. Translated: CASTGLAGGRGETQYF.

The count of this clone is one. This chain links TRBV7-9 with TRBJ1-6, with TRBD1 matching over 8 bases. With 5 bases clipped from V and 3 bases from J, the junction kept 6 bases outside the gene matches. Germline CDR1 reads SEHNR; CDR2 reads FQNEAQ (reference sequence). The CDR3 loop spans 16 amino acids. CDR3: CASSRQGFGYNSPLHF. Written as DNA, the CDR3 is TGTGCCAGCAGCAGACAGGGGTTTGGCTATAATTCACCCCTCCACTTT.

The V and J genes are TRBV16 and TRBJ1-1; 12 bases map to TRBD1. The CDR3 contains 17 residues. V gave up 7 bases and J gave up 4 bases; unmatched junction bases: 13. The germline CDR1 and CDR2 sequences are KGHSY and FQNENV. The chain's CDR3 is CASTPIGTGGIVTEAFF. In nucleotides, the CDR3 is TGTGCCAGCACCCCCATTGGGACAGGGGGCATTGTCACTGAAGCTTTCTTT.

The chain carries TRBV27 and TRBJ2-1; unclear D gene. CDR3 size: 13 residues. Trimming left V 3 bases short and J 5 bases short, with 8 bases between. The germline V gene has CDR1 MNHEY and CDR2 SMNVEV (reference sequence). The CDR3 nucleotides are TGTGCCAGCAGTTTGTGGCTTGACAATGAGCAGTTCTTC. As protein: CASSLWLDNEQFF.